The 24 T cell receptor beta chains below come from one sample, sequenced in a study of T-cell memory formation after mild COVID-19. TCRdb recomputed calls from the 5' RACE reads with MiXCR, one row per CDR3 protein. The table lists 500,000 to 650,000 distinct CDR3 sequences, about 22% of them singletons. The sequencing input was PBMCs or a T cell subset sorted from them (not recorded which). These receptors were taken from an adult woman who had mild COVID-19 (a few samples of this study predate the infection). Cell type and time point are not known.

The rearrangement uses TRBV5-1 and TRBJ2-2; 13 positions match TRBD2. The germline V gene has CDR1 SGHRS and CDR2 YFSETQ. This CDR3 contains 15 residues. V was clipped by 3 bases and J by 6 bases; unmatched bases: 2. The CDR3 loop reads CASSWTSGSPGELFF. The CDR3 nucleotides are TGCGCCAGCAGCTGGACTAGCGGGAGTCCCGGGGAGCTGTTTTTT.

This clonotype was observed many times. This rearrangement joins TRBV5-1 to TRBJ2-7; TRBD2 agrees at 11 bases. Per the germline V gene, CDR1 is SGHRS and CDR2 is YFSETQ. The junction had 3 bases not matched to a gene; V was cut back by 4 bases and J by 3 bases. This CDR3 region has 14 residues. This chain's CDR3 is CASSTSGGNYEQYF. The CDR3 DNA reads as TGCGCCAGCAGCACTAGCGGGGGAAACTACGAGCAGTACTTC.

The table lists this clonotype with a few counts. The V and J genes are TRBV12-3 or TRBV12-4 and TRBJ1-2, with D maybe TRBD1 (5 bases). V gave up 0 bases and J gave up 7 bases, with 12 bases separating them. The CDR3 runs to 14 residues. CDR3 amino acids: CASSLARTHGGYTF. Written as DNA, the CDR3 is TGTGCCAGCAGTTTAGCCCGGACACACGGTGGCTACACCTTC.

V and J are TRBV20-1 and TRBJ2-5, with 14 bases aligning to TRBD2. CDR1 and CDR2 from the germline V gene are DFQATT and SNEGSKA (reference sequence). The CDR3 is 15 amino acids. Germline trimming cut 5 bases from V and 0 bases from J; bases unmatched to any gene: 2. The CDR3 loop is CSAWTSGGYQETQYF. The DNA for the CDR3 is TGCAGTGCTTGGACTAGCGGGGGGTACCAAGAGACCCAGTACTTC.

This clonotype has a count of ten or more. In nucleotides, the CDR3 is TGCGCCAGCAGCTCCGGGACAGCGAACACCGGGGAGCTGTTTTTT. This sequence encodes CASSSGTANTGELFF. The chain has TRBV5-1 and TRBJ2-2; TRBD1 matches 7 bases. The CDR3 length is 15 residues. V trimming: 3 bases; J trimming: 0 bases; junction bases outside the gene matches: 2. Germline V CDR1 and CDR2: SGHRS, YFSETQ.

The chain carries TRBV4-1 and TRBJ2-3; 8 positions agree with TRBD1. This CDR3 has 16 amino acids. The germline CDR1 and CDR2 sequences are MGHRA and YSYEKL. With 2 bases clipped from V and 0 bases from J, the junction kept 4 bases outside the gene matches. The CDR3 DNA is TGCGCCAGCAGCCAATGGGACAGGACTAGCACAGATACGCAGTATTTT. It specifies CASSQWDRTSTDTQYF.

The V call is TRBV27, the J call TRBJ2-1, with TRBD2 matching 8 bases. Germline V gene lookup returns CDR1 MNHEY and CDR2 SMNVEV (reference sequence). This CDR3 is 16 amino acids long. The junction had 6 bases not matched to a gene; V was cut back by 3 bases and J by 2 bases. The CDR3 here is CASSLSNGGAYNEQFF. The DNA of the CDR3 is TGTGCCAGCAGTTTGTCCAACGGGGGGGCCTACAATGAGCAGTTCTTC.

The CDR3 loop is CASGERPNYEQYF. As DNA, the CDR3 is TGTGCCAGCGGGGAGAGGCCCAACTACGAGCAGTACTTC. V gene TRBV27 combines with J gene TRBJ2-7, with TRBD2 as a possible D gene (5 bases). The CDR3 length is 13 residues. Per the germline V gene, CDR1 is MNHEY and CDR2 is SMNVEV (reference sequence). V lost 8 bases and J 3 bases, leaving 14 bases between the germline ends.

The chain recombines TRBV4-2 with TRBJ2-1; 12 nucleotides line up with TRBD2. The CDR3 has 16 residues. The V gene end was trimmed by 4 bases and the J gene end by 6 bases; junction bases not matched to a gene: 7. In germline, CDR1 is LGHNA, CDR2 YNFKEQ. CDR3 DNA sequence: TGTGCCAGCAGCCGCCAACTAGCGGGGGGATTCAATGAGCAGTTCTTC. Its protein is CASSRQLAGGFNEQFF.

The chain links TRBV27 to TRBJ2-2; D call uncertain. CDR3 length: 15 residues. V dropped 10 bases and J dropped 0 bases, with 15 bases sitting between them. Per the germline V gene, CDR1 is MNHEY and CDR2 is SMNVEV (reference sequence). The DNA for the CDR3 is TGTGCCACCGGCTTTGGGAATTCGAACACCGGGGAGCTGTTTTTT. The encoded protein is CATGFGNSNTGELFF.

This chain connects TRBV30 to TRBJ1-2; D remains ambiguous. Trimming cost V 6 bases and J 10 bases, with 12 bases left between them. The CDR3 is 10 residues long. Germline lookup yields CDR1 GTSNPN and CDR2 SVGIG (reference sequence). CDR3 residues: CACLSDDYTF. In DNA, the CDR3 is TGTGCCTGCCTTTCGGACGACTACACCTTC.

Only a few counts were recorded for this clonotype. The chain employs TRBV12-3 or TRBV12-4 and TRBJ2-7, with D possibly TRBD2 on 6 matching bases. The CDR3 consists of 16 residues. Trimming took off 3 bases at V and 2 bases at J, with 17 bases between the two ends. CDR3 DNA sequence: TGTGCCAGCAGTTTCCACGCAGGGCGGGGAACCTACGAGCAGTACTTC. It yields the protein CASSFHAGRGTYEQYF.

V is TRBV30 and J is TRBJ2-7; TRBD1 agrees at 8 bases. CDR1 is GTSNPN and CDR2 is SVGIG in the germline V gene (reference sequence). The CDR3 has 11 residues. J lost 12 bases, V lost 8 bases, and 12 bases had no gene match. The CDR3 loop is CAGLQGQGRYF. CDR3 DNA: TGTGCCGGGCTCCAAGGACAGGGCCGGTACTTC.

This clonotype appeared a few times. The CDR3 nucleotides read TGTGCCAGCAGCCCCCTGGGGGGTAGGATTGAAAAACTGTTTTTT. Its translation is CASSPLGGRIEKLFF. The chain joins TRBV5-8 to TRBJ1-4; tentatively, D is TRBD1 (5 bases). This CDR3 spans 15 amino acids. Trimming cost V 4 bases and J 7 bases, with 17 bases left between them. Germline CDR1 SGHTS, CDR2 YDEGEE.

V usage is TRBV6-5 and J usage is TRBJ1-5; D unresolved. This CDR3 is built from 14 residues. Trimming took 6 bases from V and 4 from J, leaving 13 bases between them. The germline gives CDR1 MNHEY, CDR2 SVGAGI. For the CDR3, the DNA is TGTGCCAGCAGCCCCCGGTCCCTAAATCAGCCCCAGCATTTT. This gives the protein CASSPRSLNQPQHF.

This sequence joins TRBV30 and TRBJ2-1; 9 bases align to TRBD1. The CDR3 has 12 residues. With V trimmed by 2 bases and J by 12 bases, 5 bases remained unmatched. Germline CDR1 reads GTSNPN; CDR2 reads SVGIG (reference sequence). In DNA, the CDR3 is TGTGCCTGGAGTAGGGACAGGGAGGGGCAGTTCTTC. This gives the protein CAWSRDREGQFF. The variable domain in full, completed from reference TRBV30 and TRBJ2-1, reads SQTIHQWPATLVQPVGSPLSLECTVEGTSNPNLYWYRQAAGRGLQLLFYSVGIGQISSEVPQNLSASRPQDRQFILSSKKLLLSDSGFYLCAWSRDREGQFFGPGTRLTVL.

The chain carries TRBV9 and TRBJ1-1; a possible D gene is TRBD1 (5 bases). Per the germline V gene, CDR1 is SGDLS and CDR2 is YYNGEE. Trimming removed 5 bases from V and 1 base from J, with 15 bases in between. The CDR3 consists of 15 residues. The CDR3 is CASSGTTGWNTEAFF. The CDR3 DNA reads TGTGCCAGCAGTGGAACCACAGGATGGAACACTGAAGCTTTCTTT. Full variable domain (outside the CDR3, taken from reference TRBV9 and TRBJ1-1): DSGVTQTPKHLITATGQRVTLRCSPRSGDLSVYWYQQSLDQGLQFLIQYYNGEERAKGNILERFSAQQFPDLHSELNLSSLELGDSALYFCASSGTTGWNTEAFFGQGTRLTVV.

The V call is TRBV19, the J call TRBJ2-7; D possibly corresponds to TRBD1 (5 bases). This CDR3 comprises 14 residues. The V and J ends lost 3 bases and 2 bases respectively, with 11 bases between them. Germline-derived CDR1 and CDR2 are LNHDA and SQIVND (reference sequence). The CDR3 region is CASSISGPTYEQYF. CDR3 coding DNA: TGTGCCAGTAGTATTTCAGGGCCGACCTACGAGCAGTACTTC.

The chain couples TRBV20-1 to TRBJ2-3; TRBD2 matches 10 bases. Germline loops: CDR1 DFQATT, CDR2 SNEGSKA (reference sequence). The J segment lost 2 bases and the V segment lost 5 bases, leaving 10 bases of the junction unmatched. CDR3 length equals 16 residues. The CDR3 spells CSAALLAGVHTDTQYF. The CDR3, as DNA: TGCAGTGCTGCCCTTCTAGCGGGAGTGCACACAGATACGCAGTATTTT.

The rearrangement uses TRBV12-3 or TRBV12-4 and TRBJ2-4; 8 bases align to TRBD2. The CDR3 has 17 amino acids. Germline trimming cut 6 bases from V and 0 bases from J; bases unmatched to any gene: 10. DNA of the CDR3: TGTGCCAGCAGAAGCCAAGAGCGGGGGTTAGCCAAAAACATTCAGTACTTC. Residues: CASRSQERGLAKNIQYF.

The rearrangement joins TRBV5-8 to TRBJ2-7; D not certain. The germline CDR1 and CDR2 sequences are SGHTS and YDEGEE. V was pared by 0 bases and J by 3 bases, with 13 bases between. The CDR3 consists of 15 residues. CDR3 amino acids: CASSLAEDHRYEQYF. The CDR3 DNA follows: TGTGCCAGCAGCTTGGCAGAGGATCACCGCTACGAGCAGTACTTC.

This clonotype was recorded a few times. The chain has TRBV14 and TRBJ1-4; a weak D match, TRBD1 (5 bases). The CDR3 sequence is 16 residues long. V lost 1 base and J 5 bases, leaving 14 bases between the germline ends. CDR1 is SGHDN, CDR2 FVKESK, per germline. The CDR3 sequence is CASSQVPLGQNEKLFF. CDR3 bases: TGTGCCAGCAGCCAAGTCCCTTTGGGGCAAAATGAAAAACTGTTTTTT. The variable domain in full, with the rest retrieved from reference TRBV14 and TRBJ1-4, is EAGVTQFPSHSVIEKGQTVTLRCDPISGHDNLYWYRRVMGKEIKFLLHFVKESKQDESGMPNNRFLAERTGGTYSTLKVQPAELEDSGVYFCASSQVPLGQNEKLFFGSGTQLSVL.

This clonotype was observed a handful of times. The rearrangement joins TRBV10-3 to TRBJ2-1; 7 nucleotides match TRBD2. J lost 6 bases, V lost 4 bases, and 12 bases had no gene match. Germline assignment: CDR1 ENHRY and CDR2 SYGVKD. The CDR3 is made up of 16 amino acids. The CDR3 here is CAISAGVASGLNEQFF. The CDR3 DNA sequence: TGTGCCATCAGTGCGGGTGTGGCTAGCGGACTCAATGAGCAGTTCTTC.

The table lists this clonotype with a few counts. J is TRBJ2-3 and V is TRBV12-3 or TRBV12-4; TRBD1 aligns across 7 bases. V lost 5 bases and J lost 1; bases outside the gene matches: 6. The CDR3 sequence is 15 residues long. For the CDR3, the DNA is TGTGCCAGCAGTCCCCGCGGACAGGGCACAGATACGCAGTATTTT. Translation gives CASSPRGQGTDTQYF.